This T cell receptor beta chain was sequenced in a study of blood T cell repertoires in COVID-19. Measured with immunoSEQ multiplex PCR; TCRdb has only the in-frame clones, and not every one. Of about 260,000 clones listed, 80% to 90% are singletons. This clone was found once. This clonotype was obtained from a woman between 50 and 59 years old with acute or convalescent COVID-19. The sequenced sample was peripheral blood.

The CDR3 is CAISGGTAISAEAFF. CDR3 in DNA: TGTGCCATCAGTGGGGGGACAGCGATTTCGGCTGAAGCTTTCTTT. The rearrangement uses TRBV10-3 and TRBJ1-1; 7 bases fit TRBD1. The CDR3 spans 15 residues. Germline V lookup: CDR1 ENHRY, CDR2 SYGVKD. With V trimmed by 4 bases and J by 6 bases, 11 bases remained unmatched.